Sequencing of this T cell receptor beta chain was carried out in a study of blood T cell repertoires in COVID-19. Overall study: Some COVID-19 samples were acute and others convalescent; all came from the United States, Italy and Spain.

The CDR3 sequence is 15 residues long. V shed 1 base and J shed 2 bases, with 6 bases lying between them. Per germline, CDR1 LGHNA and CDR2 YSLEER. In Seattle, patients joined the study during active infection and were tracked longitudinally. Only in-frame clones appear in the TCRdb table, and some are missing; sequencing was by immunoSEQ multiplex PCR. The table shows about 180,000 clones, with roughly 86% occurring only once. The V and J genes are TRBV4-3 and TRBJ2-6; D is possibly TRBD2 (5 bases). Material: peripheral blood. This TCR was recovered from a man in his sixties with COVID-19, enrolled during active disease. CDR3 region: CASSQAGAGANVLTF. The CDR3 nucleotides are TGCGCCAGCAGCCAAGCCGGGGCTGGGGCCAACGTCCTGACTTTC.